This T cell receptor (beta chain) is drawn from a study of cytomegalovirus exposure and HLA in healthy donors. The study's findings and limits: The tendency of first-cohort TCR clusters to co-occur in the approximately 120 validation repertoires was identified by a subsequent analysis.

Produced via immunoSEQ multiplex PCR; TCRdb's table is partial and in-frame only. The repertoire includes roughly 80,000 clones, around 90% of them detected once, and around 2.1% sits in the top ten. A remark on this clone: Its antigen is not known.

Trimming removed 6 bases at V and 11 bases at J, with 21 bases between. Germline V gives CDR1 WNHNN, CDR2 SYGVQD (reference sequence). CDR3 length: 14 amino acids. Sample: PBMCs. This rearrangement joins TRBV10-1 to TRBJ2-3; tentatively, D is TRBD2 (5 bases). The sequence derives from a man aged 25 to 40 in good health and CMV-seronegative. The CDR3 sequence is CASSAAGALQEQYF. The CDR3 DNA is TGCGCCAGCAGCGCCGCGGGCGCCCTTCAGGAGCAGTATTTT.